This T cell receptor (delta chain) was sequenced for a study of human gamma delta and Vdelta1 T cells. This clone has more than one count but fewer than ten. Antigen specificity is unknown. CDR1 is TSWWSYY and CDR2 is QGS in the germline V gene. V lost 6 bases, J lost 3 bases, and 21 bases stayed unmatched. This CDR3 contains 20 residues. TCRdb re-called the PCR reads through CATT. The data hold around 6,000 delta-chain clones, with more than 35% observed a single time. The chain has TRDV1 and TRDJ1; 11 bases are a match to TRDD3. The sequence derives from a human donor in good health. The specimen sequenced was Vdelta1 gamma-delta T cells from blood grown in culture (DOT cells). The CDR3, as DNA: TGTGCTCTTGGAAAAGGGGGGCTTGGGGGATACGGACCGGAGCCCGATAAACTCATCTTT. It yields the protein CALGKGGLGGYGPEPDKLIF.